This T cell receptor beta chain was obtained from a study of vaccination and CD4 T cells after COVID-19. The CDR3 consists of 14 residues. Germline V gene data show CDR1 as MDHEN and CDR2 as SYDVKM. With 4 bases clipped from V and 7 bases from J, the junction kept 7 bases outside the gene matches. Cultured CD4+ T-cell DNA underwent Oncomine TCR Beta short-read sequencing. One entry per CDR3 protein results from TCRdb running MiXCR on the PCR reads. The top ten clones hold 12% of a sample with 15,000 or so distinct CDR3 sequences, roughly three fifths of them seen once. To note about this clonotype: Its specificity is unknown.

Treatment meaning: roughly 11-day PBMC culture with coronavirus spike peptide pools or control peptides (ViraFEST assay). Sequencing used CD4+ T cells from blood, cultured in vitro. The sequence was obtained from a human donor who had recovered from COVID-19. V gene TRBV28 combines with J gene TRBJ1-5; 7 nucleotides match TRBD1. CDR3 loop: CASSSTGDRQPQHF. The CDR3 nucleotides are TGTGCCAGCAGTTCCACAGGGGACCGGCAGCCCCAGCATTTT.